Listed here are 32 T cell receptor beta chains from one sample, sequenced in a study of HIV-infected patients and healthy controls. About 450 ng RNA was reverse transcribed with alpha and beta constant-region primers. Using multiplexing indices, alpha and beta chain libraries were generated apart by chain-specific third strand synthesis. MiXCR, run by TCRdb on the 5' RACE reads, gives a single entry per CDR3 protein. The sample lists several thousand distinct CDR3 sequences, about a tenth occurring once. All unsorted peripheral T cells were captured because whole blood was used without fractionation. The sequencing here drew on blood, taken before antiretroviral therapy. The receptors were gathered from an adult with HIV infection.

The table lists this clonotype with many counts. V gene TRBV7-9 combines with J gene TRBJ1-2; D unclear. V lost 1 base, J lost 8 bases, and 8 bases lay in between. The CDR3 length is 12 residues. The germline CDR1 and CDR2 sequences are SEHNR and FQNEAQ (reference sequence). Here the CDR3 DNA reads TGTGCCAGCAGCTTAGAGTCTTTCGGCTACACCTTC. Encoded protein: CASSLESFGYTF. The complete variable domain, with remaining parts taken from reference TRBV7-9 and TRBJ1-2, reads DTGVSQNPRHKITKRGQNVTFRCDPISEHNRLYWYRQTLGQGPEFLTYFQNEAQLEKSRLLSDRFSAERPKGSFSTLEIQRTEQGDSAMYLCASSLESFGYTFGSGTRLTVV.

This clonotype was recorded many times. The CDR3 here is CASSLDPNSYEQYF. The CDR3 nucleotides are TGTGCCAGCAGTTTGGACCCAAACTCCTACGAGCAGTACTTC. The chain has TRBV6-5 and TRBJ2-7; D call uncertain. This CDR3 contains 14 residues. From germline, CDR1 is MNHEY and CDR2 SVGAGI. V shed 4 bases and J shed 0 bases, with 10 bases lying between them.

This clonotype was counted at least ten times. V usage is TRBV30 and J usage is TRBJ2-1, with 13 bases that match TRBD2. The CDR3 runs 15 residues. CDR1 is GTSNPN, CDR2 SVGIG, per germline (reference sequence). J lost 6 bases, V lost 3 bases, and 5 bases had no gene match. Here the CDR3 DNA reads TGTGCCTGGAGCCGGACTAGCGGGAGTTTCAATGAGCAGTTCTTC. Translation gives CAWSRTSGSFNEQFF.

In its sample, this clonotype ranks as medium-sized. The CDR3 nucleotides are TGTGCCAGCAGCGTAGTAGGGTTTGGGGAGACCCAGTACTTC. Protein product: CASSVVGFGETQYF. The chain employs TRBV9 and TRBJ2-5; no clear D. CDR1 is SGDLS, CDR2 YYNGEE, per germline. The V end was cut by 0 bases, the J end by 5 bases, with 11 bases between. The CDR3 sequence is 14 residues long. The whole variable domain, remainder taken from reference TRBV9 and TRBJ2-5, is DSGVTQTPKHLITATGQRVTLRCSPRSGDLSVYWYQQSLDQGLQFLIQYYNGEERAKGNILERFSAQQFPDLHSELNLSSLELGDSALYFCASSVVGFGETQYFGPGTRLLVL.

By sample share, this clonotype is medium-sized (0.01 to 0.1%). CDR3 region: CASRSTGQDGYTF. CDR3 sequence (DNA): TGTGCCAGCAGGTCCACGGGACAGGATGGCTACACCTTC. The gene calls are TRBV6-2 or TRBV6-3 and TRBJ1-2; 8 bases align to TRBD1. From germline, CDR1 is MNHEY and CDR2 SVGEGT. Trimming cost V 6 bases and J 6 bases; bases outside gene matches: 6. This CDR3 region has 13 residues.

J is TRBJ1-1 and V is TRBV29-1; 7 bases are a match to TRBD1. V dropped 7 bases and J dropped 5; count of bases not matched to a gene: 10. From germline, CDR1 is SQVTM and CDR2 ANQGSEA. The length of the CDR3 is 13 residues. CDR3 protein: CSALGQRRTEAFF. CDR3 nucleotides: TGCAGCGCTTTGGGACAGAGGCGGACTGAAGCTTTCTTT.

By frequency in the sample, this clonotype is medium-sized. In DNA, the CDR3 is TGCAGCGTTGTAGAGACTAGCGGGGGGCGCACAGATACGCAGTATTTT. Its translation: CSVVETSGGRTDTQYF. J is TRBJ2-3 and V is TRBV29-1; 13 bases align to TRBD2. This CDR3 has 16 amino acids. V gave up 4 bases and J gave up 1 base; unmatched junction bases: 5. Germline-derived CDR1 and CDR2 are SQVTM and ANQGSEA.

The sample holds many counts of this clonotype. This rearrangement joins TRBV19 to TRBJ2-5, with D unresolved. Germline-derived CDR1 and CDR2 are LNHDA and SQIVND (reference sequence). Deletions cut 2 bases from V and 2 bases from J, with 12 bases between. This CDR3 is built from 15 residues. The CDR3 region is CASSINWSPQETQYF. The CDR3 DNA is TGTGCCAGTAGTATAAATTGGAGCCCGCAAGAGACCCAGTACTTC.

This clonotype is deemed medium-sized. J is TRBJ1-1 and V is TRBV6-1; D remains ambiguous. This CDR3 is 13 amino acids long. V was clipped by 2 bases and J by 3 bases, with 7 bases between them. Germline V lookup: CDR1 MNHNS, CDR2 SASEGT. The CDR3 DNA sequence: TGTGCCAGCAGTGAACTCGAGGACACTGAAGCTTTCTTT. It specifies CASSELEDTEAFF.

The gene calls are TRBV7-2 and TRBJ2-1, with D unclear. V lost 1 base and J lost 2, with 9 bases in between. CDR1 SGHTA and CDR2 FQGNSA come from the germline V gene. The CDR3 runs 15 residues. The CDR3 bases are TGTGCCAGCAGCTTAGACGGAGAGCCCTACAATGAGCAGTTCTTC. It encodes CASSLDGEPYNEQFF.

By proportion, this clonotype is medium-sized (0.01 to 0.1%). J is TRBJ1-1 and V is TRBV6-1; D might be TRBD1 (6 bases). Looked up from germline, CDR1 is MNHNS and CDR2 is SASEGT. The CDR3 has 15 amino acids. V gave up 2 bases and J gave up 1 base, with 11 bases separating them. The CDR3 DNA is TGTGCCAGCAGTGAACAGGGGCCCCCGAACACTGAAGCTTTCTTT. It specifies CASSEQGPPNTEAFF.

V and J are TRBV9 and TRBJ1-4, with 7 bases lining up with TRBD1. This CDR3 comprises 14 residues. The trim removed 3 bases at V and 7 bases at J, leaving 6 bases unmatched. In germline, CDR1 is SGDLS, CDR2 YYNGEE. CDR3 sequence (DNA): TGTGCCAGCAGCGCCCGGACAGGCGGTGAAAAACTGTTTTTT. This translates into CASSARTGGEKLFF.

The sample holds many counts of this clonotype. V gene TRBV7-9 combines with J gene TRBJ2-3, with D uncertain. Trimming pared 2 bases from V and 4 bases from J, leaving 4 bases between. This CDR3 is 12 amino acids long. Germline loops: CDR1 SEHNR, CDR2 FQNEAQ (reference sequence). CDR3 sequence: CASSLIADTQYF. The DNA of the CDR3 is TGTGCCAGCAGCTTAATCGCAGATACGCAGTATTTT.

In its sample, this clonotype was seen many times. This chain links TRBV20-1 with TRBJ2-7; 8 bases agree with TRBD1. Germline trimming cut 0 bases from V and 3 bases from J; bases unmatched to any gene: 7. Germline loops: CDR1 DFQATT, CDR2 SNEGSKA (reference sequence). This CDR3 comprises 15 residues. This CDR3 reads CSARDLRGPHYEQYF. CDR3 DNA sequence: TGCAGTGCTAGAGACCTCAGGGGGCCGCACTACGAGCAGTACTTC.

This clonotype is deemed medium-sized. The CDR3 nucleotides are TGTGCCAGTAGTATAGGCAGGATCAGGTCTTCTAGGCAGCCCCAGCATTTT. Protein product: CASSIGRIRSSRQPQHF. This chain uses TRBV19 with TRBJ1-5; D is undetermined. With 1 base removed from V and 7 bases from J, the gap between germline ends came to 20 bases. Per the germline V gene, CDR1 is LNHDA and CDR2 is SQIVND (reference sequence). The CDR3 spans 17 residues.

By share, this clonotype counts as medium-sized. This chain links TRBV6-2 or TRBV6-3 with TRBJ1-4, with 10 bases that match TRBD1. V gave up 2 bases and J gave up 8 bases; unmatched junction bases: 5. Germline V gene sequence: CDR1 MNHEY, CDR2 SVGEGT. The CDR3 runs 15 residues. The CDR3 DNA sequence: TGTGCCAGCAGTTACCCTGGGACAGGGGAAGAAAAACTGTTTTTT. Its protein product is CASSYPGTGEEKLFF.

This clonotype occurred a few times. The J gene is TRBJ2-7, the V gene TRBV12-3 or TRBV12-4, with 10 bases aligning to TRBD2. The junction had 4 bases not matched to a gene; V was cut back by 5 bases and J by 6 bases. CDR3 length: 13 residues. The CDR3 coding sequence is TGTGCCAGCAGTCTTAGCGGGAGGATCGAGCAGTACTTC. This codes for CASSLSGRIEQYF.

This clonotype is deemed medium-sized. The CDR3 sequence is CASSFSGGNTIYF. The CDR3 DNA sequence: TGTGCCAGCAGCTTTTCGGGGGGAAACACCATATATTTT. The chain couples TRBV7-8 to TRBJ1-3; no clear D gene. V lost 3 bases, J lost 4 bases, and 7 bases lay in between. This CDR3 spans 13 amino acids. The germline CDR1 and CDR2 sequences are SGHVS and FQNEAQ.

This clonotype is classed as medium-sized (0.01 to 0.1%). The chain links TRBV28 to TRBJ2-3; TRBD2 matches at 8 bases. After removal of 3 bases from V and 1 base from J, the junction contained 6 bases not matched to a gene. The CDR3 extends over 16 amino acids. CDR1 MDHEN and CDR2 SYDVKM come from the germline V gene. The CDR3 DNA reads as TGTGCCAGCAGTTTCTCGGGGGGGAGAGGCACAGATACGCAGTATTTT. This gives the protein CASSFSGGRGTDTQYF.

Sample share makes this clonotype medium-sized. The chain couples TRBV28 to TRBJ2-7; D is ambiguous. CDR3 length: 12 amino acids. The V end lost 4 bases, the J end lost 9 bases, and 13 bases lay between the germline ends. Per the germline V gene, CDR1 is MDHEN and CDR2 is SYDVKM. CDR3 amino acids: CASSSTLDVQYF. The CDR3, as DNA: TGTGCCAGCAGTTCTACTCTAGACGTGCAGTACTTC.

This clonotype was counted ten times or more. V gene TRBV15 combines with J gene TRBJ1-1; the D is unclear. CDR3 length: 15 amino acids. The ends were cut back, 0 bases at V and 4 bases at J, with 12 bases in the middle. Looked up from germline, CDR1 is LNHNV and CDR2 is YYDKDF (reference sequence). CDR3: CATSRDQRKGTEAFF. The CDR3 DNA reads TGTGCCACCAGCAGAGATCAGCGGAAGGGCACTGAAGCTTTCTTT.

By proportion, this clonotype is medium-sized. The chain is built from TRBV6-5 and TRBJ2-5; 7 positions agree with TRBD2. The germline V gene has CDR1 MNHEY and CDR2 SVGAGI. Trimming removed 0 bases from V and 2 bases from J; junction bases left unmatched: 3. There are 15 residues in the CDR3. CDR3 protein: CASSYSLAAQETQYF. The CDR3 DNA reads TGTGCCAGCAGTTACTCGCTAGCGGCACAAGAGACCCAGTACTTC.

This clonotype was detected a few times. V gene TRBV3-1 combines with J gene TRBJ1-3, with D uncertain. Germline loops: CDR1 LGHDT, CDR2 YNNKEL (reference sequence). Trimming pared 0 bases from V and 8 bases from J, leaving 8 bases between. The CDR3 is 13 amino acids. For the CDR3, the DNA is TGTGCCAGCAGCCAAGACCCGGTTTACACCATATATTTT. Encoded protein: CASSQDPVYTIYF.

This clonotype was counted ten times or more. For the CDR3, the DNA is TGTGCCAGCAGCTTAGTCGGGGCCTCTTACGAGCAGTACTTC. The encoded protein is CASSLVGASYEQYF. The chain links TRBV11-2 to TRBJ2-7, with D perhaps being TRBD1 or TRBD2 (5 bases each). CDR3 length: 14 amino acids. Trimming stripped 1 base from V and 4 bases from J, with 11 bases between. Per germline, CDR1 SGHAT and CDR2 FQNNGV. Looking up the rest from reference TRBV11-2 and TRBJ2-7 gives the full variable domain: EAGVAQSPRYKIIEKRQSVAFWCNPISGHATLYWYQQILGQGPKLLIQFQNNGVVDDSQLPKDRFSAERLKGVDSTLKIQPAKLEDSAVYLCASSLVGASYEQYFGPGTRLTVT.

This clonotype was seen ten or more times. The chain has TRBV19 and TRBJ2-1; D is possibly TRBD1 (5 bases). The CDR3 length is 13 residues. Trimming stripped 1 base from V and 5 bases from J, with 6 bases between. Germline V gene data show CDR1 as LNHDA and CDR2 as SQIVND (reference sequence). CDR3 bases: TGTGCCAGTAGTATAGTCAGGGACAATGAGCAGTTCTTC. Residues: CASSIVRDNEQFF.

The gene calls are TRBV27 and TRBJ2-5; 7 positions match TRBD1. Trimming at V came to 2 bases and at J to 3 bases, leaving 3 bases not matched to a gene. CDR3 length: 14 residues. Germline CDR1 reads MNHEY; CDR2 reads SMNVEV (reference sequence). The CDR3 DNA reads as TGTGCCAGCAGTTTAGCCGGGACAGAAGAGACCCAGTACTTC. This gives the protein CASSLAGTEETQYF.

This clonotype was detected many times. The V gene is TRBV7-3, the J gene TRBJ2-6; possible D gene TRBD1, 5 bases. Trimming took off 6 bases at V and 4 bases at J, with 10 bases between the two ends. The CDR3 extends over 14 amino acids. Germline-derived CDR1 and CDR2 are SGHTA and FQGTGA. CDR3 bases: TGTGCCAGCAGTCTGGGGCTGGGGGCCAACGTCCTGACTTTC. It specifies CASSLGLGANVLTF. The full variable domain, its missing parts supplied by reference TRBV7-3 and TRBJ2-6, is GAGVSQTPSNKVTEKGKYVELRCDPISGHTALYWYRQSLGQGPEFLIYFQGTGAADDSGLPNDRFFAVRPEGSVSTLKIQRTERGDSAVYLCASSLGLGANVLTFGAGSRLTVL.

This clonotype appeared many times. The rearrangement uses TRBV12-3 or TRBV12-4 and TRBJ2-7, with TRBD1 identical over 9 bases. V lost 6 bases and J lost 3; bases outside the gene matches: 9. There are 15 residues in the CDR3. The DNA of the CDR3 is TGTGCCAGCAGCGGACAGGGGCATCCCGACTACGAGCAGTACTTC. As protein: CASSGQGHPDYEQYF.

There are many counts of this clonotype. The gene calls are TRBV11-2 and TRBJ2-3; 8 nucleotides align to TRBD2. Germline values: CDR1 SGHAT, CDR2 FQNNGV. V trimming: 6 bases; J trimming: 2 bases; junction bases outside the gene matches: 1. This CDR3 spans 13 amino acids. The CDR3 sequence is CASRRGVTDTQYF. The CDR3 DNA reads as TGTGCCAGCAGGCGGGGGGTCACAGATACGCAGTATTTT. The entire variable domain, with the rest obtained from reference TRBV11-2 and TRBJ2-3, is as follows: EAGVAQSPRYKIIEKRQSVAFWCNPISGHATLYWYQQILGQGPKLLIQFQNNGVVDDSQLPKDRFSAERLKGVDSTLKIQPAKLEDSAVYLCASRRGVTDTQYFGPGTRLTVL.

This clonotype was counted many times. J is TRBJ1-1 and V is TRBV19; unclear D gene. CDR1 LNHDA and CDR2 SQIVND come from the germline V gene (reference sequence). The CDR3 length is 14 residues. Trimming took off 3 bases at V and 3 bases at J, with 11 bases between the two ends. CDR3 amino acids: CASSMEGGYTEAFF. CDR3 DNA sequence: TGTGCCAGTAGTATGGAGGGAGGGTACACTGAAGCTTTCTTT.

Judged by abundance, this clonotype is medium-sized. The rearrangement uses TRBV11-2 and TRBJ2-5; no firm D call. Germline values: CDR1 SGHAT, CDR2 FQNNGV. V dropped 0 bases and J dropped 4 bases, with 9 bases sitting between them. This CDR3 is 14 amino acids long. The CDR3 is CASSLDSPSETQYF. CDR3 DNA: TGTGCCAGCAGCTTAGATTCTCCCTCAGAGACCCAGTACTTC.

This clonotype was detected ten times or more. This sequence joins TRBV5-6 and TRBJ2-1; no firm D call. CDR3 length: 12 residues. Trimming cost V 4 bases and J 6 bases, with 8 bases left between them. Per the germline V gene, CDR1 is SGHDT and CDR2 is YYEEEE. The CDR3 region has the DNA TGTGCCAGCAGCCCGACGGCCAATGAGCAGTTCTTC. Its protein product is CASSPTANEQFF.